The TCR beta chain described here comes from a study of T cell responses to AZD1222 COVID-19 vaccine. Study-wide findings and caveats: Per reports, nearly half of all spike-specific TCRs target regions that are unmutated in variants. Clonal diversity may have been underestimated in mostly white British donors.

A word on this clone: Antigen specificity is unknown.

Pooling was applied to second doses at about 4 or about 12 weeks. Profiling relied on immunoSEQ multiplex PCR, and the TCRdb table lists in-frame clones only, not all of them. The sample holds more than 150,000 clones, nearly 95% seen once. Germline V lookup: CDR1 SGHDN, CDR2 FVKESK. This CDR3 contains 17 residues. Trimming cost V 1 base and J 3 bases; bases outside gene matches: 7. Sequencing was performed on peripheral blood, taken 28 days after the second AZD1222 dose. The chain has TRBV14 and TRBJ2-2; 8 bases fit TRBD2. This TCR was recovered from an adult who received the AZD1222 COVID-19 vaccine. CDR3 sequence: CASSQVSSLADTGELFF. In DNA form, the CDR3 reads TGTGCCAGCAGCCAAGTCTCTTCACTAGCGGACACCGGGGAGCTGTTTTTT.